Below, one TCR beta chain is given with its context. This entry is derived from a study of blood T cell repertoires in COVID-19. As originally analysed: Cell counts per sample came from amplifying reference gene primers. Using immunoSEQ multiplex PCR, the repertoire was profiled, and TCRdb retains in-frame clones only, with some absent. D and trimming were read from the DNA, whereas the V and J calls and clone size are those reported in that table. The table records some 260,000 clones, 87% of them present only once. The study recruited people aged roughly 18 to 100 years across approximately 25 US areas. This receptor was obtained from a woman under 40 with acute COVID-19. The sample consisted of PBMCs or T cells enriched from blood (not recorded which).

CDR3 bases: TGTGCCAGCAGCTTATCGGACAGGGCCTACAATGAGCAGTTCTTC. It specifies CASSLSDRAYNEQFF. The V call is TRBV5-5, the J call TRBJ2-1, with 8 nucleotides matching TRBD1. The CDR3 loop spans 15 amino acids. Germline CDR1 is SGHKS and CDR2 is YYEKEE (reference sequence). J gave up 2 bases and V 2 bases, and 3 bases lay outside the gene matches.